This T cell receptor beta chain emerged from a study of early T cells in non-severe SARS-CoV-2 infection. Study-level information: Bulk RNA isolated from unsorted whole blood underwent sequencing; chains were not paired.

From germline, CDR1 is MNHNS and CDR2 SASEGT. CDR3 length equals 16 residues. With 6 bases removed from V and 0 bases from J, the gap between germline ends came to 15 bases. Researchers tagged individual cDNA molecules with unique molecular identifiers. TCRdb redid the calling of the 5' RACE reads with MiXCR, one entry per CDR3 protein. The table has some 80,000 distinct CDR3 sequences, approximately 12% seen once. The sample holds many counts of this clonotype. The J gene is TRBJ1-5, the V gene TRBV6-1; TRBD1 might be the D (5 bases). The sequences come from whole blood, collected at baseline. The source of this sequence is an adult who was a healthcare worker with PCR-confirmed SARS-CoV-2 infection or an uninfected control (not recorded which). The donor label of this sample is uncertain. DNA of the CDR3: TGTGCCAGCAGCGGAGCGGGGGGTTATAGCAATCAGCCCCAGCATTTT. This gives the protein CASSGAGGYSNQPQHF.